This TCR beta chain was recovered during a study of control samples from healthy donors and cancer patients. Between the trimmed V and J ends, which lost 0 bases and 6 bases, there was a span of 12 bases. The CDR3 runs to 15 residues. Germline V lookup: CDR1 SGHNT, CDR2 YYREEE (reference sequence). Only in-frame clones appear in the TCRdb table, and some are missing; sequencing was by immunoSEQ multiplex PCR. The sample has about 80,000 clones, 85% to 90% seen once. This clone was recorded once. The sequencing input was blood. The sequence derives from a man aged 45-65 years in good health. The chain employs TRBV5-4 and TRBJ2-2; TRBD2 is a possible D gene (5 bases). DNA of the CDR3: TGTGCCAGCAGCTTGGGAGGGAGCGGAGCCGGGGAGCTGTTTTTT. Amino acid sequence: CASSLGGSGAGELFF.